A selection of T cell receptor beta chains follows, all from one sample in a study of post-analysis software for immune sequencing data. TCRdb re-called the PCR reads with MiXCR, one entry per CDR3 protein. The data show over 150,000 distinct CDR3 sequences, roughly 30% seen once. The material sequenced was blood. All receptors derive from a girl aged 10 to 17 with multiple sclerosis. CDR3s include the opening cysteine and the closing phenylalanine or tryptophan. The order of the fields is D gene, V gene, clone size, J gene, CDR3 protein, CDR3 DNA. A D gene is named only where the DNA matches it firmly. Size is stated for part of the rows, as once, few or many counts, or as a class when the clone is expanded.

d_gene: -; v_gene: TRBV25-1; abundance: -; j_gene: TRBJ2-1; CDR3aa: CASSEYVSYNEQFF; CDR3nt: TGTGCCAGCAGTGAATACGTCAGCTACAATGAGCAGTTCTTC
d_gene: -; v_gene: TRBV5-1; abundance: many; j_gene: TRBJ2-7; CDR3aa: CASSSTGNDYEQYF; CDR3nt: TGCGCCAGCAGCTCAACCGGGAACGACTACGAGCAGTACTTC
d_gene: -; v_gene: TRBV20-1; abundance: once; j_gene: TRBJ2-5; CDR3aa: CSAEPGGETQYF; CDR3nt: TGCAGTGCGGAACCAGGGGGGGAGACCCAGTACTTC
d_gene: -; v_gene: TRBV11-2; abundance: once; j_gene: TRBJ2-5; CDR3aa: CASSSREGQQQETQYF; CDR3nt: TGTGCCAGCAGCTCCCGAGAGGGGCAGCAACAAGAGACCCAGTACTTC
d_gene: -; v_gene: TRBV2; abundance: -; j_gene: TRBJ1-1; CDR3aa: CASSNGGNTEAFF; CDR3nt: TGTGCCAGCAGCAACGGGGGGAACACTGAAGCTTTCTTT
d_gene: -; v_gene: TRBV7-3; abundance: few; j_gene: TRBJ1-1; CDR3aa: CASSLLRDGNTEAFF; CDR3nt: TGTGCCAGCAGCTTACTACGGGACGGGAACACTGAAGCTTTCTTT
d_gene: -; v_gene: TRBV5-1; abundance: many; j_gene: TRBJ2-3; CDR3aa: CASSPDGEGDTQYF; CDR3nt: TGCGCCAGCAGCCCGGATGGGGAAGGAGATACGCAGTATTTT
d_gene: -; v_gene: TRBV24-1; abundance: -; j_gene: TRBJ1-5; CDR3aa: CATSLGGNQPQHF; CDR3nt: TGTGCCACCAGTTTGGGGGGCAATCAGCCCCAGCATTTT
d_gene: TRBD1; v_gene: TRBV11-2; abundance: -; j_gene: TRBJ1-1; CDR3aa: CASSLFLQGVGAFF; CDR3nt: TGTGCCAGCAGCTTATTCCTACAGGGGGTAGGGGCTTTCTTT
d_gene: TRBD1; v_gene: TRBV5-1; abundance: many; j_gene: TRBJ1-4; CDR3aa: CASSGGQRDEKLFF; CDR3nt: TGCGCCAGCAGCGGGGGACAGCGAGATGAAAAACTGTTTTTT
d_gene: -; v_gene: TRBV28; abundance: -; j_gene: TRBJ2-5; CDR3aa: CASSSGWGSQETQYF; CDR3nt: TGTGCCAGCAGTTCGGGTTGGGGGTCTCAAGAGACCCAGTACTTC
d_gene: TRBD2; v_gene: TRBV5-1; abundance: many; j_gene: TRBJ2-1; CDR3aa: CASSLAGGPPGNEQFF; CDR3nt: TGCGCCAGCAGCTTAGCGGGAGGCCCCCCGGGCAATGAGCAGTTCTTC
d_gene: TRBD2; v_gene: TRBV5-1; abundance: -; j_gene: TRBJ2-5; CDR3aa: CASSQTSGRAPYF; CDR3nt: TGCGCCAGCAGTCAAACTAGTGGGAGGGCCCCGTACTTC
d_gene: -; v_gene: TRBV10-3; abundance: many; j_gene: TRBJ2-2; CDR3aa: CAISAQGSTGELFF; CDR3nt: TGTGCCATCAGTGCCCAGGGTAGCACCGGGGAGCTGTTTTTT
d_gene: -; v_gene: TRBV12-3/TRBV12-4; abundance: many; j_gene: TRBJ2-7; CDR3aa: CASSPAHRVVDEQYF; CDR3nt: TGTGCCAGCAGTCCCGCCCACAGGGTGGTCGACGAGCAGTACTTC
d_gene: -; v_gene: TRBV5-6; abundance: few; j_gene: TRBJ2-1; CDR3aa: CASSLGGSGAFNEQFF; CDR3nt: TGTGCCAGCAGCTTGGGTGGGAGTGGGGCATTCAATGAGCAGTTCTTC
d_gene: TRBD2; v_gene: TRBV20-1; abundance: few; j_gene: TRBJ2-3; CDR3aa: CSASSNSGRQDPQYF; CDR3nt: TGCAGTGCTAGTTCGAATAGCGGGAGGCAAGATCCGCAGTATTTT
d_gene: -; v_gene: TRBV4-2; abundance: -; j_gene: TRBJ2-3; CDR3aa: CASSQDKGGGTDTQYF; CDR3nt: TGTGCCAGCAGCCAAGATAAAGGAGGGGGCACAGATACGCAGTATTTT
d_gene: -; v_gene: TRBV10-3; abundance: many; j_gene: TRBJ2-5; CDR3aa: CAISVTGQTQYF; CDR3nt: TGTGCCATCAGTGTAACGGGACAGACCCAGTACTTC
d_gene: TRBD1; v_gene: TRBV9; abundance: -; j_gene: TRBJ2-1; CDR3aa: CASSGGQGGHNEQFF; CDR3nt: TGTGCCAGCAGCGGGGGACAGGGGGGTCACAATGAGCAGTTCTTC
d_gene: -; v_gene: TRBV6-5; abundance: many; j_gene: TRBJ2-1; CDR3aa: CASSYSLGDSYNEQFF; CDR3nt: TGTGCCAGCAGTTACAGTTTGGGGGATTCGTACAATGAGCAGTTCTTC
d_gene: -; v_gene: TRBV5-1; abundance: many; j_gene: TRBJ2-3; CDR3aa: CASSYGELDTQYF; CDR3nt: TGCGCCAGCAGCTATGGGGAGCTAGATACGCAGTATTTT
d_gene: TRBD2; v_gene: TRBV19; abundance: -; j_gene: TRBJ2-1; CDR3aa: CASCTRSGGRGEQFF; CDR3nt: TGTGCCAGTTGTACTAGGTCGGGGGGACGTGGGGAGCAGTTCTTC
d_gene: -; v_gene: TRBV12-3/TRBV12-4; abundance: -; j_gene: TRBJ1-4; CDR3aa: CASSLTEINEKLFF; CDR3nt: TGTGCCAGCAGTTTGACAGAAATTAATGAAAAACTGTTTTTT
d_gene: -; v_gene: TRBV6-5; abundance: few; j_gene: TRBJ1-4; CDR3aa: CASSYGRINEKLFF; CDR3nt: TGTGCCAGCAGTTACGGCCGGATTAATGAAAAACTGTTTTTT
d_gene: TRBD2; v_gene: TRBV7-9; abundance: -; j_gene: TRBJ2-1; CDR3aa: CASSPTGLAGPYNEQFF; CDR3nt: TGTGCCAGCAGCCCTACTGGACTAGCGGGACCTTACAATGAGCAGTTCTTC